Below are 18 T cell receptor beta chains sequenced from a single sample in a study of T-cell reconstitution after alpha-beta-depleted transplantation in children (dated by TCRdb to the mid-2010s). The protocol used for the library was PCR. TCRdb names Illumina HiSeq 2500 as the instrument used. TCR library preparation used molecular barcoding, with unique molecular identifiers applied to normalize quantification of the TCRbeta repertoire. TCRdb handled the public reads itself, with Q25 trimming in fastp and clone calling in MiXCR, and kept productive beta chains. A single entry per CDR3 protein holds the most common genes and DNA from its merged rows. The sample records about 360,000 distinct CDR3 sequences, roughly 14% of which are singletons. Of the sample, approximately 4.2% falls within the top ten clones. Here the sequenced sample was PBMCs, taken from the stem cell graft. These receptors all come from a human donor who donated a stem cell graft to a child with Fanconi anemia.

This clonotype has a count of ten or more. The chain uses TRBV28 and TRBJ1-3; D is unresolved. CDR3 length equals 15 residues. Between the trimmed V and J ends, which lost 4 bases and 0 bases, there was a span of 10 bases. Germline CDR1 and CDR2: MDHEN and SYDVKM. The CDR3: CASSSSADSGNTIYF. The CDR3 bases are TGTGCCAGCAGTTCTAGTGCTGACTCTGGAAACACCATATATTTT.

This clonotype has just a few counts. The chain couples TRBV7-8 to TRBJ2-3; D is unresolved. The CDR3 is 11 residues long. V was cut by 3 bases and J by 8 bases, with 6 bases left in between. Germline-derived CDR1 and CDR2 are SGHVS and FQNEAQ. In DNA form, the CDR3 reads TGTGCCAGCAGCTTTGAGAGTACGCAGTATTTT. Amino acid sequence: CASSFESTQYF.

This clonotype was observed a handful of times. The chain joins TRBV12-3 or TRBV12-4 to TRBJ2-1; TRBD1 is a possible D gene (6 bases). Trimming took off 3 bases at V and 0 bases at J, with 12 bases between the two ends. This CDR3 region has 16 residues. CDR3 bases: TGTGCCAGCAGTTTTAGGCAGGGGCCCTCCTACAATGAGCAGTTCTTC. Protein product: CASSFRQGPSYNEQFF.

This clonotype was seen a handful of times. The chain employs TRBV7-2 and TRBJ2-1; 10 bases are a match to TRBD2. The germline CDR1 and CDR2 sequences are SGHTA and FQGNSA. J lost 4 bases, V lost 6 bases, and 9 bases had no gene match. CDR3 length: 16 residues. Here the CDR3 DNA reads TGTGCCAGCAGTTCTCCACTAGCGGGGACTTACAATGAGCAGTTCTTC. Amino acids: CASSSPLAGTYNEQFF.

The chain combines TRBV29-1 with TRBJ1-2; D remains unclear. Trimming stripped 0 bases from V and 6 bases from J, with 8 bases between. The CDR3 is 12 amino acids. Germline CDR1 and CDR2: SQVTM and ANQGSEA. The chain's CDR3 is CSVEDVGHGYTF. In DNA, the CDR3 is TGCAGCGTTGAAGATGTAGGTCATGGCTACACCTTC.

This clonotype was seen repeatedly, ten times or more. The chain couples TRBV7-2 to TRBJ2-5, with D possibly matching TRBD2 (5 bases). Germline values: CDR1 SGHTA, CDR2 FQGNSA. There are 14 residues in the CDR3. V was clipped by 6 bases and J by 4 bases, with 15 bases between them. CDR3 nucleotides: TGTGCCAGCAGTCGCGGAGGAGAAGGAGAGACCCAGTACTTC. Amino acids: CASSRGGEGETQYF.

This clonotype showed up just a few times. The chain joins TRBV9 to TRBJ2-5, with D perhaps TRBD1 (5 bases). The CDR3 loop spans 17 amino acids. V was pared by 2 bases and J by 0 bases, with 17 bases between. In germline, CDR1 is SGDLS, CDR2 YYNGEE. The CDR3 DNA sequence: TGTGCCAGCAGCGTGGGGCTGGGGCGCCAATACCAAGAGACCCAGTACTTC. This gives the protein CASSVGLGRQYQETQYF.

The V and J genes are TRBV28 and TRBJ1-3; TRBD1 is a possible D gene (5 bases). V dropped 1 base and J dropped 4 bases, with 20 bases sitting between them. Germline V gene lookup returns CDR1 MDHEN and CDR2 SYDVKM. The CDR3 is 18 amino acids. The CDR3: CASSLYEGQGIRGNTIYF. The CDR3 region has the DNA TGTGCCAGCAGTTTATATGAGGGGCAGGGAATACGCGGAAACACCATATATTTT.

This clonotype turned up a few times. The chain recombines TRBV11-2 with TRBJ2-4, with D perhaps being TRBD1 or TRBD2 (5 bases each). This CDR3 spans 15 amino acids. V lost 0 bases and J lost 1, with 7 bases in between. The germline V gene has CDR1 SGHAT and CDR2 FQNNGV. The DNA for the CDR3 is TGTGCCAGCAGCTTAGAATGGGGGGCCAAAAACATTCAGTACTTC. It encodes CASSLEWGAKNIQYF.

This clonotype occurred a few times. The CDR3 DNA reads TGTGCCAGCAGCTCCGGTGGCCGACTAGCGGGGGGAAAAGAGACCCAGTACTTC. Amino acid sequence: CASSSGGRLAGGKETQYF. The chain recombines TRBV5-5 with TRBJ2-5; TRBD2 matches at 13 bases. Germline V gene sequence: CDR1 SGHKS, CDR2 YYEKEE (reference sequence). The CDR3 is 18 amino acids. The J segment lost 3 bases and the V segment lost 3 bases, leaving 11 bases of the junction unmatched.

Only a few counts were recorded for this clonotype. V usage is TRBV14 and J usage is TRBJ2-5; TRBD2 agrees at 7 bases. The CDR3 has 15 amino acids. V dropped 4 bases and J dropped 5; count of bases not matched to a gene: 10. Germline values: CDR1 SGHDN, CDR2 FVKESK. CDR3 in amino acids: CASSLAGGEGETQYF. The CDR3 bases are TGTGCCAGCAGCCTAGCGGGCGGCGAGGGGGAGACCCAGTACTTC.

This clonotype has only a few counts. CDR3 nucleotide sequence: TGTGCCAGCCTTACGACAGGGGGGAACACTGAAGCTTTCTTT. Its protein is CASLTTGGNTEAFF. The gene calls are TRBV28 and TRBJ1-1; the match to TRBD1 covers 9 bases. The V and J ends lost 8 bases and 1 base, in that order; junction bases with no gene match: 5. The CDR3 has 14 amino acids. Per the germline V gene, CDR1 is MDHEN and CDR2 is SYDVKM.

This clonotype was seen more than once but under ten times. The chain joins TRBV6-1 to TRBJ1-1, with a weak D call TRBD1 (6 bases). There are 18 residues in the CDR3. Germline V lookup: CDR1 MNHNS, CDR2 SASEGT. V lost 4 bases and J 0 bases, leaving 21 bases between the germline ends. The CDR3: CASSGRGRRERMNTEAFF. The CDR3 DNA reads TGTGCCAGCAGTGGCCGGGGGCGCAGAGAACGGATGAACACTGAAGCTTTCTTT.

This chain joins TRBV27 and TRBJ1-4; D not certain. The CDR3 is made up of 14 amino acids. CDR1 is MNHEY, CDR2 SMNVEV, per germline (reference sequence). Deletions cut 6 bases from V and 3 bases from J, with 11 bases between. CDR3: CASRARNPNEKLFF. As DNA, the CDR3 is TGTGCCAGCAGAGCCCGGAACCCTAATGAAAAACTGTTTTTT. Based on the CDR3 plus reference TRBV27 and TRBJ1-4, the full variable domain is EAQVTQNPRYLITVTGKKLTVTCSQNMNHEYMSWYRQDPGLGLRQIYYSMNVEVTDKGDVPEGYKVSRKEKRNFPLILESPSPNQTSLYFCASRARNPNEKLFFGSGTQLSVL.

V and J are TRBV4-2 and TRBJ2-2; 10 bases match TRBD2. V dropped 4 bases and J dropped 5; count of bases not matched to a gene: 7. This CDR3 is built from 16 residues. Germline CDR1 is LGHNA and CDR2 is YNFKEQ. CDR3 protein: CASSRKAGGETGELFF. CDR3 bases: TGTGCCAGCAGCCGGAAAGCGGGGGGGGAAACCGGGGAGCTGTTTTTT.

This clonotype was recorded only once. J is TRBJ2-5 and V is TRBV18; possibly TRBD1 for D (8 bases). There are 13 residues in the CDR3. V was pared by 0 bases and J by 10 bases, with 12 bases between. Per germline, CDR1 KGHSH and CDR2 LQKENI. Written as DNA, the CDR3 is TGTGCCAGCTCACCACCGACAGGGGAGGGCCAGTACTTC. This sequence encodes CASSPPTGEGQYF.

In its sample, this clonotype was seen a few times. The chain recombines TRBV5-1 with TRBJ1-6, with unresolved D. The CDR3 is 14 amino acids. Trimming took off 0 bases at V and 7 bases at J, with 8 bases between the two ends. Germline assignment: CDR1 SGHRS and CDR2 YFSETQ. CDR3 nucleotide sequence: TGCGCCAGCAGCTTGGAGGCAGGAAATTCACCCCTCCACTTT. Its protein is CASSLEAGNSPLHF.

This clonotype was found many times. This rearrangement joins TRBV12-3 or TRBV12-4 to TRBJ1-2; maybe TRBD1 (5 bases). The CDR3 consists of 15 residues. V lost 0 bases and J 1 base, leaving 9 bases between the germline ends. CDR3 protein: CASSLAGDVNYGYTF. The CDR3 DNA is TGTGCCAGCAGTTTAGCGGGGGACGTTAACTATGGCTACACCTTC.